A selection of T cell receptor beta chains follows, all from one sample in a study of control samples from healthy donors and cancer patients. Sequenced by immunoSEQ multiplex PCR; TCRdb stores in-frame clones only, minus some. The sample carries 60,000 to 75,000 clones, more than 70% recorded once. The sequenced sample was PBMCs. The origin of the receptors is a man aged 55 to 70 with colorectal cancer. CDR3s include the opening cysteine and the closing phenylalanine or tryptophan. The order of the fields is clone size, V gene, D gene, J gene, CDR3 DNA, CDR3 protein. A D gene is named only where the DNA matches it firmly. Size tells how often a clone was seen (once, few, many) or the class of an expanded clone, and some rows leave it out.

NA	TRBV28	NA	TRBJ2-1	TGTGCCAGCAGTTTATTCGGTGTACACAATGAGCAGTTCTTC	CASSLFGVHNEQFF
NA	TRBV19	NA	TRBJ1-6	TGTGCCAGTAGTCCCCGAAAGGGCAGCAATTCACCCCTCCACTTT	CASSPRKGSNSPLHF
few	TRBV2	TRBD1	TRBJ1-5	TGTGCCAGCAGTGAAGAACAGGGGCCCAATCAGCCCCAGCATTTT	CASSEEQGPNQPQHF
NA	TRBV12-3/TRBV12-4	NA	TRBJ2-7	TGTGCCAGCACGGGCAGCTCCTACGAGCAGTACTTC	CASTGSSYEQYF
NA	TRBV9	NA	TRBJ2-3	TGTGCCAGCAGCGAAAGGTCGGACCACACAGATACGCAGTATTTT	CASSERSDHTDTQYF
NA	TRBV6-2/TRBV6-3	TRBD2	TRBJ2-3	TGTGCCAGCAGTCTAGGGACTAGCGGGGGGGTTTTCACAGATACGCAGTATTTT	CASSLGTSGGVFTDTQYF
NA	TRBV18	TRBD1	TRBJ1-2	TGTGCCAGCTCACCAGTCGGACAGGGTGATGGCTACACCTTC	CASSPVGQGDGYTF
few	TRBV4-3	TRBD1	TRBJ1-2	TGCGCCAGCAGCCAAACCGGGACAGGGGATGGATATGGCTACACCTTC	CASSQTGTGDGYGYTF
once	TRBV7-6	TRBD2	TRBJ2-5	TGTGCCAGCAGCCCCAAAAGCGGGGATGGCCAGTACTTC	CASSPKSGDGQYF
NA	TRBV4-3	NA	TRBJ1-2	TGCGCCAGCAGCCAAGATCTGGGGTTGGGTGGCTACACCTTC	CASSQDLGLGGYTF
NA	TRBV9	TRBD2	TRBJ2-3	TGTGCCAGCAGCCCGCAACCCTTTCTAGCGGGAGAAGGGGATACGCAGTATTTT	CASSPQPFLAGEGDTQYF